Listed here are 20 T cell receptor beta chains from one sample, sequenced in a study of T cell responses to AZD1222 COVID-19 vaccine. Some clones are missing from TCRdb's copy, which holds only in-frame ones; the method was immunoSEQ multiplex PCR. The sample yields about 150,000 clones, 92% seen once. The sequenced sample was peripheral blood, obtained on day 0 of AZD1222 vaccination. The receptors derive from an adult in good health.

This chain uses TRBV29-1 with TRBJ1-2; D perhaps matches TRBD1 (5 bases). V lost 6 bases and J lost 5, with 13 bases in between. Germline V gene data show CDR1 as SQVTM and CDR2 as ANQGSEA. The CDR3 totals 12 residues. CDR3 DNA: TGCAGCGTGGGACCCCAGAAGTATGGCTACACCTTC. Its translation is CSVGPQKYGYTF.

The V call is TRBV6-5, the J call TRBJ2-7, with D perhaps matching TRBD2 (6 bases). V lost 6 bases, J lost 1 base, and 16 bases lay in between. The CDR3 has 15 amino acids. Germline-derived CDR1 and CDR2 are MNHEY and SVGAGI. CDR3 residues: CASSPLARVSYEQYF. CDR3 sequence (DNA): TGTGCCAGCAGCCCCCTAGCGCGAGTATCCTACGAGCAGTACTTC.

This clone was found once. The rearrangement uses TRBV5-5 and TRBJ2-7, with 12 bases matching TRBD2. The germline gives CDR1 SGHKS, CDR2 YYEKEE (reference sequence). The V gene end was trimmed by 4 bases and the J gene end by 5 bases; junction bases not matched to a gene: 10. The CDR3 has 16 amino acids. CDR3 region: CASSAEPSGRANEQYF. The CDR3 nucleotides read TGTGCCAGCAGCGCCGAACCTAGCGGGAGGGCTAACGAGCAGTACTTC.

This chain links TRBV6-1 with TRBJ2-2, with D perhaps assigned TRBD1 or TRBD2 (5 bases each). The V gene's germline CDR1 is MNHNS and CDR2 SASEGT. Trimming took off 3 bases at V and 7 bases at J, with 18 bases between the two ends. The CDR3 is 16 residues long. CDR3 sequence: CASSEIPGPRGGELFF. CDR3 sequence (DNA): TGTGCCAGCAGTGAGATCCCGGGACCGCGTGGCGGGGAGCTGTTTTTT.

This clone was recorded once. The chain links TRBV30 to TRBJ2-3, with D possibly being TRBD2 (6 bases). CDR1 and CDR2 from the germline V gene are GTSNPN and SVGIG (reference sequence). V was pared by 0 bases and J by 6 bases, with 22 bases between. The CDR3 is 17 amino acids. The CDR3 reads CAWSVSPFGRQGDTQYF. In nucleotides, the CDR3 is TGTGCCTGGAGTGTATCCCCCTTCGGGAGACAAGGGGATACGCAGTATTTT.

This clone was counted a single time. The chain employs TRBV6-5 and TRBJ1-2, with a weak D call TRBD1 (5 bases). V lost 5 bases and J 3 bases, leaving 13 bases between the germline ends. CDR1 is MNHEY and CDR2 is SVGAGI in the germline V gene. This CDR3 is built from 14 residues. The chain's CDR3 is CASSQNQGYYGYTF. Written as DNA, the CDR3 is TGTGCCAGCAGTCAAAACCAGGGTTACTATGGCTACACCTTC.

This clone has a single count. The rearrangement joins TRBV6-5 to TRBJ2-7, with 7 bases lining up with TRBD2. The CDR3 totals 15 residues. Unmatched junction bases numbered 9, after V lost 2 bases and J lost 5 bases. Germline CDR1 MNHEY, CDR2 SVGAGI. The chain's CDR3 is CASSYGAGVTDEQYF. As DNA, the CDR3 is TGTGCCAGCAGTTACGGGGCGGGAGTAACCGACGAGCAGTACTTC.

The chain couples TRBV9 to TRBJ2-3; D ambiguous. Deletions cut 0 bases from V and 5 bases from J, with 13 bases between. Looked up from germline, CDR1 is SGDLS and CDR2 is YYNGEE. This CDR3 is built from 15 residues. Here the CDR3 DNA reads TGTGCCAGCAGCGTAGCTCCCAATCCGAAAGATACGCAGTATTTT. It is translated as CASSVAPNPKDTQYF.

The V call is TRBV7-2, the J call TRBJ1-5, with D unclear. Germline assignment: CDR1 SGHTA and CDR2 FQGNSA. Trimming pared 1 base from V and 7 bases from J, leaving 11 bases between. The CDR3 totals 14 residues. As DNA, the CDR3 is TGTGCCAGCAGCTTAGGGGCAGGTTCCCAGCCCCAGCATTTT. Its translation: CASSLGAGSQPQHF.

The V and J genes are TRBV10-3 and TRBJ1-4; D may be TRBD1 (5 bases). The V gene lost 0 bases and the J gene lost 0 bases, with 8 bases spanning the gap. The germline CDR1 and CDR2 sequences are ENHRY and SYGVKD. This CDR3 comprises 16 residues. This CDR3 reads CAISESGAATNEKLFF. The CDR3 DNA follows: TGTGCCATCAGTGAGTCCGGGGCCGCAACTAATGAAAAACTGTTTTTT.

Remarks on this clone: Other DNA sequences in this sample translate to the same CDR3. The V call is TRBV7-2, the J call TRBJ2-5; TRBD2 is a possible D gene (6 bases). Trimming took 1 base from V and 2 from J, leaving 8 bases between them. The CDR3 is 14 amino acids. Germline assignment: CDR1 SGHTA and CDR2 FQGNSA. CDR3 region: CASSLVGGQETQYF. The CDR3 nucleotides are TGTGCCAGCAGCTTAGTTGGAGGGCAAGAGACCCAGTACTTC. The whole variable domain, filled in from reference TRBV7-2 and TRBJ2-5, reads GAGVSQSPSNKVTEKGKDVELRCDPISGHTALYWYRQSLGQGLEFLIYFQGNSAPDKSGLPSDRFSAERTGGSVSTLTIQRTQQEDSAVYLCASSLVGGQETQYFGPGTRLLVL.

The J gene is TRBJ2-7, the V gene TRBV9; 9 bases are a match to TRBD2. The V gene's germline CDR1 is SGDLS and CDR2 YYNGEE. The CDR3 has 16 amino acids. V dropped 0 bases and J dropped 1; count of bases not matched to a gene: 5. The CDR3 is CASSVAAGGPSYEQYF. Written as DNA, the CDR3 is TGTGCCAGCAGCGTAGCAGCGGGAGGTCCATCCTACGAGCAGTACTTC.

This rearrangement joins TRBV19 to TRBJ2-2; TRBD1 aligns across 9 bases. V trimming: 5 bases; J trimming: 13 bases; junction bases outside the gene matches: 17. The germline V gene has CDR1 LNHDA and CDR2 SQIVND (reference sequence). The CDR3 is 16 amino acids. The CDR3 sequence is CASSPGDRGQGTRLFF. The CDR3 nucleotides are TGTGCCAGTAGTCCGGGTGACCGTGGACAGGGGACCCGGCTGTTTTTT.

The J gene is TRBJ1-4, the V gene TRBV11-2; D gene ambiguous. V shed 1 base and J shed 8 bases, with 14 bases lying between them. The CDR3 is 15 amino acids. Germline lookup yields CDR1 SGHAT and CDR2 FQNNGV. The CDR3 region has the DNA TGTGCCAGCAGCTTAGGGGCCGGGCTCGGGGAAAAACTGTTTTTT. This translates into CASSLGAGLGEKLFF.

CDR3 region: CASSFGGFSYEQYF. The CDR3, as DNA: TGTGCCAGCAGTTTCGGGGGATTTTCCTACGAGCAGTACTTC. The V gene is TRBV27, the J gene TRBJ2-7, with D tentatively TRBD2 (6 bases). CDR3 length: 14 amino acids. Between the trimmed V and J ends, which lost 3 bases and 1 base, there was a span of 10 bases. Germline lookup yields CDR1 MNHEY and CDR2 SMNVEV (reference sequence).

The V call is TRBV19, the J call TRBJ2-5, with TRBD2 as a possible D gene (6 bases). Germline assignment: CDR1 LNHDA and CDR2 SQIVND (reference sequence). The CDR3 totals 14 residues. The V and J ends lost 3 bases and 5 bases respectively, with 13 bases between them. The CDR3 DNA reads as TGTGCCAGTAGTATGAGGGGAGGTGTGGAGACCCAGTACTTC. Translation gives CASSMRGGVETQYF.

The genes are TRBV5-1 and TRBJ2-1; D possibly corresponds to TRBD1 (6 bases). The germline gives CDR1 SGHRS, CDR2 YFSETQ. Deletions cut 1 base from V and 5 bases from J, with 13 bases between. This CDR3 has 15 amino acids. The CDR3 sequence: CASSLSPGENNEQFF. The CDR3 DNA is TGCGCCAGCAGCTTGTCTCCAGGGGAGAACAATGAGCAGTTCTTC.

The chain employs TRBV14 and TRBJ1-1; D is unclear. The CDR3 is 13 amino acids. V was pared by 1 base and J by 5 bases, with 8 bases between. Per the germline V gene, CDR1 is SGHDN and CDR2 is FVKESK. The CDR3 DNA is TGTGCCAGCAGCCAAGTCTTGGGGACTGAAGCTTTCTTT. This sequence encodes CASSQVLGTEAFF.

J is TRBJ1-1 and V is TRBV2, with a tentative D call TRBD1 (5 bases). CDR3 length: 13 residues. Trimming shortened V by 11 bases and J by 3 bases, and 16 bases separated the two germline ends. CDR1 and CDR2 (germline): SNHLY, FYNNEI. This CDR3 reads CAGAPGRDTEAFF. The CDR3 region has the DNA TGTGCCGGAGCTCCAGGGAGGGACACTGAAGCTTTCTTT.

This clone was seen just once. The J gene is TRBJ2-1, the V gene TRBV3-1 (or the pseudogene TRBV3-2), with 7 bases identical to TRBD1. Germline V CDR1 and CDR2: LGHDT, YNNKEL (reference sequence). Trimming at V came to 4 bases and at J to 12 bases, leaving 18 bases not matched to a gene. The CDR3 sequence is 16 residues long. The CDR3 spells CASSRDPDRFGLVQFF. Written as DNA, the CDR3 is TGTGCCAGCAGCCGGGACCCGGACAGGTTTGGTTTAGTGCAGTTCTTC.